Detailed here is one T cell receptor (beta chain). Its cognate antigen is unknown. J lost 2 bases, V lost 4 bases, and 4 bases had no gene match. The CDR3 spans 16 residues. CDR1 is LNHDA, CDR2 SQIVND, per germline (reference sequence). The data belong to a study of cytomegalovirus exposure and HLA in healthy donors. Study-wide findings and caveats: 87-base-pair reads could not separate some V segments, including TRBV6-2 and TRBV6-3. Common viral pathogens seemed to be connected with several of the most significant clusters, according to a later analysis. Sequencing probably produced one cluster of sequence variants that were highly shared. Later examination showed HLA-associated TCR beta chains had greater clonal expansion than equally common others.

PCR was performed using 60 Vbeta and 13 Jbeta primers. The method was immunoSEQ multiplex PCR; TCRdb's version includes in-frame clones alone and lacks a portion of them. The sample has 120,000 or so clones. The J gene is TRBJ2-3, the V gene TRBV19; 12 nucleotides match TRBD1. This receptor was identified in a man aged 18-30 years in good health and CMV-seronegative. Sequenced input: PBMCs. The CDR3 sequence is CASSRGTGGYTDTQYF. The CDR3 DNA reads TGTGCCAGTAGTAGAGGGACAGGGGGCTACACAGATACGCAGTATTTT.